This entry describes one T cell receptor beta chain. Its antigen remains unidentified. The Oncomine TCR Beta short-read assay sequenced DNA from cultured CD4+ T cells. Genomic DNA from cultured CD4+ T cells was extracted. TCRdb passed the PCR reads through MiXCR, listing each CDR3 protein once. The table has 9,000 to 10,000 distinct CDR3 sequences, under 40% seen once. Looked up from germline, CDR1 is SEHNR and CDR2 is FQNEAQ (reference sequence). V lost 8 bases and J lost 0, with 11 bases in between. This CDR3 is built from 13 residues. This sample is part of a study of vaccination and CD4 T cells after COVID-19. Study context: Stimuli were overlapping spike peptide pools of SARS-CoV-2 and three common cold coronaviruses (HCoV-NL63, HCoV-OC43, HCoV-229E).

Treatment given: approximately 10-day PBMC culture with coronavirus spike peptide pools or control peptides (ViraFEST assay). CD4+ T cells that came from the unexposed donor were collected before the COVID-19 pandemic (2011-2018). In the ViraFEST assay, peptide-pool expansion preceded TCR sequencing of expanded clonotypes. Cells received half-medium changes with fresh IL-2 medium on days 3 and 7. This chain connects TRBV7-9 to TRBJ2-7; no reliable D call. The clonotype originates from a human donor in good health. The sequenced material came from CD4+ T cells from blood, cultured in vitro. As DNA, the CDR3 is TGTGCCAGCTCGGCGGCTAGCTCCTACGAGCAGTACTTC. Residues: CASSAASSYEQYF.